The present entry profiles one TCR beta chain with its context. There are many counts of this clonotype. The target of this receptor is not known. Per-base quality was not reported, and no clone a single base away is much larger than it. CDR3 length: 16 amino acids, cysteine to phenylalanine. Of the read, only the CDR3 DNA is kept; its 48 bases are in frame from base 1. V loses 0 bases at its end and J loses 7 bases; junction bases beyond the gene matches: 7. This entry is derived from a study of T-cell reconstitution after alpha-beta-depleted transplantation in children (dated by TCRdb to between 2015 and 2016). With regard to the full study: T-cell immune reconstitution after TCRalphabeta/CD19-depleted allogeneic hematopoietic cell transplantation in children was quantitatively tracked in the study by means of TCR repertoire profiling.

Libraries were made using PCR. TCRdb shows the sequencer as Illumina HiSeq 2500. Molecular barcoding was employed in the preparation of TCR libraries, with unique molecular identifiers being used to normalize TCRbeta repertoire quantification. TCRdb's own reprocessing of the public reads used fastp at Q25 and MiXCR and kept productive beta chains. Identical CDR3 proteins give one entry, which carries the most common genes and DNA. The sample table contains about 300,000 distinct CDR3 sequences; only one count was recorded for over 7.5% of them. 9.1% of the sample goes to the ten largest clones. The treatment or condition label of this sample denotes: allogeneic hematopoietic cell transplantation with graft depleted of TCRalphabeta T cells and CD19 B cells. The children who served as transplant recipients had been given grafts of TCRalphabeta/CD19-depleted allogeneic hematopoietic cells. What the research found in general, with its limitations: The apparently early recovery of alphabetaT-cell counts about two months after transplant reportedly depended on only several hundred rapidly expanded clones that came from non-depleted graft cells. Over subsequent months, a decline in hyperexpanded clone frequencies was noted, and after one year, T-cell counts and TCRbeta diversity were mostly ascribed to newly produced T cells. In some patients, the high TCRbeta diversity seen at day 60 was put down to recipient T cells and intrathymic progenitors that had survived conditioning.

Sequenced material: peripheral blood, taken 360 days after TCRalphabeta/CD19-depleted stem cell transplant. The rearrangement combines TRBV12-3 or TRBV12-4 with TRBJ2-1, with 9 bases matching TRBD1. The origin of this receptor is a female patient aged 2 to 10 who had a stem cell transplant for Fanconi anemia, so the T cells may come from the graft donor. The DNA is TGTGCCAGCAGTTTAGCGCCCGGGACAGGGCTTAATGAGCAGTTCTTC. It is translated as CASSLAPGTGLNEQFF.